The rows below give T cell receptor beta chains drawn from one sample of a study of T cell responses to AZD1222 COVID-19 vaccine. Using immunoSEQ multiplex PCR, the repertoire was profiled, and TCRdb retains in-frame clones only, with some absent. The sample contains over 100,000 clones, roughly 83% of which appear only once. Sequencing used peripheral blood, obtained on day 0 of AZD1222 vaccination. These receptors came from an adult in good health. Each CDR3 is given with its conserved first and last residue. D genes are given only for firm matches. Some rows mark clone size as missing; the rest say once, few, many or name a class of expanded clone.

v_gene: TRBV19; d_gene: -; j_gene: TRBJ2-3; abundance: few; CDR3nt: TGTGCCAGTACCCTGGGGGGTCTAGCTTCCACAGATACGCAGTATTTT; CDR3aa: CASTLGGLASTDTQYF
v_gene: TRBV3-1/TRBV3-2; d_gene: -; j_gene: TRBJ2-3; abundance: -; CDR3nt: TGTGCCAGCAGCCCCCCCGGGTCCGTAGGGGCAGATACGCAGTATTTT; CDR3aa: CASSPPGSVGADTQYF
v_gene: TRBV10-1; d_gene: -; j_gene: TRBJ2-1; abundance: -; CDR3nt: TGCGCCAGCAGTGGAAGGGCAAACCCGGCTGGAGATGAGCAGTTCTTC; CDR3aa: CASSGRANPAGDEQFF
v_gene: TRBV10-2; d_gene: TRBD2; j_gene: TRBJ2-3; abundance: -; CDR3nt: TGCGCCAGCAGTTTGGGACTAGCGGTCACAGATACGCAGTATTTT; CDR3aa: CASSLGLAVTDTQYF
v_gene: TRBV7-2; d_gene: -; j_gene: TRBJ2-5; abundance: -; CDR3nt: TGTGCCAGCAGCTCCTTCACCCCGACTAGTTTCCAAGAGACCCAGTACTTC; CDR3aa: CASSSFTPTSFQETQYF
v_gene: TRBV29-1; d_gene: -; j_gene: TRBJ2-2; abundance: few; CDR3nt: TGCAGCGTTGAAGATCCATGGGCAACCGGGGAGCTGTTTTTT; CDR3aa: CSVEDPWATGELFF
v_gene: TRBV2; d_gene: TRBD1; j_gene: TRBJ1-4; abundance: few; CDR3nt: TGTGCCAGCAGTCGGGACAGGCCGGGGGCTAATGAAAAACTGTTTTTT; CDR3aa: CASSRDRPGANEKLFF
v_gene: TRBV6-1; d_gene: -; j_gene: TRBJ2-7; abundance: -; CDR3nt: TGTGCCAGCAGTGAAGCGTGGAGGGGACCCTACGAGCAGTACTTC; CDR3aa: CASSEAWRGPYEQYF
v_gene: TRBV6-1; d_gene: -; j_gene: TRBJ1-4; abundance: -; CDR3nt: TGTGCCAGCAGTGAAGCGGGCGCGATTACTGGAAAACTGTTTTTT; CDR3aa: CASSEAGAITGKLFF
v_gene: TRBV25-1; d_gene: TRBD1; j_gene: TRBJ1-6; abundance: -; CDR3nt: TGTGCCAGCAGTGAGGGGCAGGGGGCGGGAAATTCACCCCTCCACTTT; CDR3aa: CASSEGQGAGNSPLHF
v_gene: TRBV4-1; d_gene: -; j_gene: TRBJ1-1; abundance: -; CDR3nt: TGCGCCAGCAGCCAAGAGCTCACACGGATTAACACTGAAGCTTTCTTT; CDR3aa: CASSQELTRINTEAFF
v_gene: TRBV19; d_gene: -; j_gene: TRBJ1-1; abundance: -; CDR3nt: TGTGCCAGTACGTGGGAGGGCATGAACACTGAAGCTTTCTTT; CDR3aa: CASTWEGMNTEAFF
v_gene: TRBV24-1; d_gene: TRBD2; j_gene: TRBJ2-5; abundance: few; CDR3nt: TGTGCCACCAGTGACGGACTAGCGGGGGGAAGTGGAGAGACCCAGTACTTC; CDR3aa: CATSDGLAGGSGETQYF
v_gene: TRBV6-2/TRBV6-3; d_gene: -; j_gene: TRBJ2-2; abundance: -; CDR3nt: TGTGCCAGCAGTTACCGGCGGGTGGACACCGGGGAGCTGTTTTTT; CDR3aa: CASSYRRVDTGELFF
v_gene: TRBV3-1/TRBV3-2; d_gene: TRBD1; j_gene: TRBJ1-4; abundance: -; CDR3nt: TGTGCCAGCAGCCACGGGACAGGGGGATTAAATGAAAAACTGTTTTTT; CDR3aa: CASSHGTGGLNEKLFF
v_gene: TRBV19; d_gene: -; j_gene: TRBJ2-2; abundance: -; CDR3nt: TGTGCCAGTAGCCCCGGCAGGGAGACCGGGGAGCTGTTTTTT; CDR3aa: CASSPGRETGELFF
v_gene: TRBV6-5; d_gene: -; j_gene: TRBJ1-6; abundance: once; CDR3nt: TGTGCCAGCAGTTACTCCGGTGCTACCAATTCACCCCTCCACTTT; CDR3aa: CASSYSGATNSPLHF
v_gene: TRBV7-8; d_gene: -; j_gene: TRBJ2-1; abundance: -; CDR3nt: TGTGCCAGCAGCTTAGAAATAGTCCCCTACAATGAGCAGTTCTTC; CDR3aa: CASSLEIVPYNEQFF
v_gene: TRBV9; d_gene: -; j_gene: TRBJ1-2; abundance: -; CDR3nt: TGTGCCAGCAGCGCCTACCGACAGAATGGCTACACCTTC; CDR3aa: CASSAYRQNGYTF
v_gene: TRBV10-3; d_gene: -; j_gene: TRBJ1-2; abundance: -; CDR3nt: TGTGCCACCTCGGGGGCAGTGGAGTATGGCTACACCTTC; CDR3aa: CATSGAVEYGYTF
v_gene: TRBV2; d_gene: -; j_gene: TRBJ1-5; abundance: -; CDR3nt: TGTGCCAGCAGTGAAGAAGGGGGGAATCAGCCCCAGCATTTT; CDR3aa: CASSEEGGNQPQHF
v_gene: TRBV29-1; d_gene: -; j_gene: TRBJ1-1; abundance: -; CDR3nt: TGCAGCGTTGAGTTCCAGGGTTTTGGGAACACTGAAGCTTTCTTT; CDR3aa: CSVEFQGFGNTEAFF
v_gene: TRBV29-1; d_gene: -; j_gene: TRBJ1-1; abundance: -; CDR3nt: TGCAGCGTTGTAGGACGGATGAACACTGAAGCTTTCTTT; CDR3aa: CSVVGRMNTEAFF
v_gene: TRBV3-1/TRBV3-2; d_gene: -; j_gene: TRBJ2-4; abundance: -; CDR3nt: TGTGCCAGCAGCCAAGAGGTCGGCGGGTTCAGCAAAAACATTCAGTACTTC; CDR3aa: CASSQEVGGFSKNIQYF
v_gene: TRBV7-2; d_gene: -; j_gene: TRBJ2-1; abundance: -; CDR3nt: TGTGCCAGCAGCGCACAGACTAACAAGCAGTTCTTC; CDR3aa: CASSAQTNKQFF
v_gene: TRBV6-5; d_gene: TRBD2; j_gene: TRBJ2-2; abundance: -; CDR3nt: TGTGCCAGCAGTTACTTAGCGGGAGTCACCGGGGAGCTGTTTTTT; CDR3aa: CASSYLAGVTGELFF
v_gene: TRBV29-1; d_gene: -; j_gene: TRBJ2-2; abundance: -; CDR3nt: TGCAGCGTTGAGTCGGGCAGGAACACCGGGGAGCTGTTTTTT; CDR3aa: CSVESGRNTGELFF
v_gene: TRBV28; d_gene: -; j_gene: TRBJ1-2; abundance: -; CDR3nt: TGTGCCAGCCGCTTAGTGGCACCTCAAAACTATGGCTACACCTTC; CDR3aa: CASRLVAPQNYGYTF
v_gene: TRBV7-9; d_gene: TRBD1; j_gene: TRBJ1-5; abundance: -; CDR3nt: TGTGCCAGCAGCGACCGGACAGGGGTCGGGAATCAGCCCCAGCATTTT; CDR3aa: CASSDRTGVGNQPQHF
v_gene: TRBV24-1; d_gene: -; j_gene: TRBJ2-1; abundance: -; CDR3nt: TGTGCCACCAGTGATTTGCCAAGGGGTACGGGAACGTCCAATGAGCAGTTCTTC; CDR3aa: CATSDLPRGTGTSNEQFF
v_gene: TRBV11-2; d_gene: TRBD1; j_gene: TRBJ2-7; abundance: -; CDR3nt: TGTGCCAGCAGCTTAGGGCAGGGGGCCTACGAGCAGTACTTC; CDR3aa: CASSLGQGAYEQYF
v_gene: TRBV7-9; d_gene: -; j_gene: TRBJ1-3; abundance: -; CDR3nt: TGTGCCAGCAGCTTAGGGGGGGTCAGCGGAAACACCATATATTTT; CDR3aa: CASSLGGVSGNTIYF
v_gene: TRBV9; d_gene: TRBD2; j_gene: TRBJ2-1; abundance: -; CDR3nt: TGTGCCAGCAGCGTAGATAGCGGGATGTCCTACAATGAGCAGTTCTTC; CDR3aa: CASSVDSGMSYNEQFF
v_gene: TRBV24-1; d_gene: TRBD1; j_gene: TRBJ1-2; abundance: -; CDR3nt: TGTGCCACCAGTGATTCTCAGGGGGACGCTACCTATGGCTACACCTTC; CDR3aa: CATSDSQGDATYGYTF
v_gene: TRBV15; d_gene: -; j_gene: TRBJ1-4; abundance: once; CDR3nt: TGTGCCACCAGCAGAGATTACACGAATGAAAAACTGTTTTTT; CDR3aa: CATSRDYTNEKLFF
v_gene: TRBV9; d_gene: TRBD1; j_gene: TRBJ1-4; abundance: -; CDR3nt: TGTGCCAGCAGCGGGGGGACAGGAGTTAATGAAAAACTGTTTTTT; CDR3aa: CASSGGTGVNEKLFF